This section outlines one T cell receptor beta chain sequence together with its context. Its antigen remains unidentified. The ends lost 2 bases at V and 3 bases at J; junction bases unmatched: 4. The CDR3 runs 15 residues. Germline-derived CDR1 and CDR2 are SGHRS and YFSETQ. These data originate in a study of early stage breast cancer tumors. TCRdb's table, derived via immunoSEQ multiplex PCR, lists solely in-frame clones and lacks some. The data show 45,000 to 60,000 clones, about nine tenths seen once. General study results and limits: In most of the 16 patients, blood comparison separated tumor from normal breast.

The chain links TRBV5-1 to TRBJ2-7, with 11 bases lining up with TRBD1. Specimen: blood. The source of this sequence is a person between 65 and 79 years old with breast cancer. CDR3 region: CASSLWTGGNYEQYF. In nucleotides, the CDR3 is TGCGCCAGCAGCTTATGGACAGGGGGCAACTACGAGCAGTACTTC.